The table lists the clone carrying this T cell receptor (beta chain) with a few counts. Antigen specificity is unknown. The record originates from a study of identical twins. Notes on the study in general: Alpha sequences that were out-of-frame and twin-shared showed an excess of low generation probability. Cross-sectional statistics, not tracking of the same donors, supported the conclusions.

With template switching, a universal primer site was added, and the cDNA carried unique molecular identifiers. TCRdb re-called the 5' RACE reads through MiXCR, storing one row per CDR3 protein. The table includes 700,000 or so distinct CDR3 sequences, approximately 9% detected once. Another study also made use of these data, one on yellow fever vaccine responses in identical twins. That source adds: Reportedly, the T cell response mounted by twins to vaccine seemed partly convergent, partly personalized.

The sequence was obtained from a woman between 18 and 29 years old in good health. What was sequenced was PBMCs.

The CDR3 DNA reads TGTGCCAGCAGTTTCGTGCGACGGACTAACACTGAAGCTTTCTTT. Translating gives CASSFVRRTNTEAFF. The chain carries TRBV27 and TRBJ1-1; D not resolved. Per the germline V gene, CDR1 is MNHEY and CDR2 is SMNVEV (reference sequence). This CDR3 has 15 amino acids. Trimming removed 3 bases at V and 2 bases at J, with 13 bases between.